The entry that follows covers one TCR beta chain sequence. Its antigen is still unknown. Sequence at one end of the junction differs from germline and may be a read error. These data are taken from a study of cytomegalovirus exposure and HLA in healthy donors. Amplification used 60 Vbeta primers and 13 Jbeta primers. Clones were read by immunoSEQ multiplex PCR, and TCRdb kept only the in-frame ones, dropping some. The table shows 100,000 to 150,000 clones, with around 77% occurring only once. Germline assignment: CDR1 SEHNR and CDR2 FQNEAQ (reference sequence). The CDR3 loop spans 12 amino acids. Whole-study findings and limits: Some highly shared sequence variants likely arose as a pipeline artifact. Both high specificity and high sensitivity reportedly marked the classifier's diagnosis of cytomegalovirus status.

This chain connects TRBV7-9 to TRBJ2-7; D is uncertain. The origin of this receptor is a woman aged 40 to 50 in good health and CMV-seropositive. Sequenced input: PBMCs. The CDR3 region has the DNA TGTTCCAGCAGCCCTTCAGGTGGGGAGCAGTACTTC. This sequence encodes CSSSPSGGEQYF.